What follows are 8 T cell receptor beta chains derived from one specimen sequenced in a study of T cell changes during pregnancy in multiple sclerosis. Repertoires were generated with immunoSEQ multiplex PCR, while TCRdb's copy carries only in-frame clones and drops some. The sample carries roughly 110,000 clones, under 95% recorded once. The starting material was peripheral blood, obtained after pregnancy. All receptors come from a female donor with multiple sclerosis, enrolled in a pregnancy study.

The genes are TRBV14 and TRBJ2-7, with 8 bases matching TRBD1. CDR1 is SGHDN, CDR2 FVKESK, per germline. The CDR3 sequence is 15 residues long. The J segment lost 2 bases and the V segment lost 4 bases, leaving 7 bases of the junction unmatched. Here the CDR3 DNA reads TGTGCCAGCAGCCCCGGGACAGGAGAAACCTACGAGCAGTACTTC. It translates to CASSPGTGETYEQYF.

This sequence joins TRBV27 and TRBJ1-1, with D perhaps matching TRBD1 (5 bases). Germline V gene data show CDR1 as MNHEY and CDR2 as SMNVEV (reference sequence). This CDR3 spans 15 amino acids. V was cut by 2 bases and J by 5 bases, with 15 bases left in between. CDR3 in DNA: TGTGCCAGCAGTTTAACTCCCCCAGGGTTAACTGAAGCTTTCTTT. This sequence encodes CASSLTPPGLTEAFF.

The chain recombines TRBV19 with TRBJ1-1; 11 nucleotides match TRBD1. V lost 3 bases, J lost 5 bases, and 11 bases stayed unmatched. The CDR3 runs to 17 residues. Per germline, CDR1 LNHDA and CDR2 SQIVND (reference sequence). The CDR3 DNA reads TGTGCCAGTAGTATGGACCATGGGGGGACAGGGGGAACTGAAGCTTTCTTT. Its translation is CASSMDHGGTGGTEAFF.

In its sample, this clone was seen once. The chain recombines TRBV27 with TRBJ2-2; D may be TRBD1 (5 bases). V was shortened by 4 bases and J by 5 bases, with 17 bases between the two germline ends. This CDR3 is built from 16 residues. Germline V gene lookup returns CDR1 MNHEY and CDR2 SMNVEV (reference sequence). In nucleotides, the CDR3 is TGTGCCAGCAGTTCCCAAGGGGTAATCGGGACCGGGGAGCTGTTTTTT. Its translation: CASSSQGVIGTGELFF.

The rearrangement uses TRBV1 and TRBJ2-5; whether TRBD1, the table's D call, matches the DNA was not checked. TRBV1 is a recognized pseudogene. The CDR3 totals 17 residues. CDR3 loop: CTSSQDEGAANWETQYF. CDR3 nucleotides: TGCACCAGCAGCCAAGATGAAGGGGCAGCGAACTGGGAGACCCAGTACTTC.

V is TRBV18 and J is TRBJ2-5; no firm D call. Trimming took 0 bases from V and 4 from J, leaving 12 bases between them. The CDR3 extends over 15 amino acids. Germline CDR1 reads KGHSH; CDR2 reads LQKENI. CDR3 in amino acids: CASSPPVLSRETQYF. The CDR3 nucleotides read TGTGCCAGCTCACCACCGGTCCTATCTCGAGAGACCCAGTACTTC. Full variable domain (remainder filled in from reference TRBV18 and TRBJ2-5): NAGVMQNPRHLVRRRGQEARLRCSPMKGHSHVYWYRQLPEEGLKFMVYLQKENIIDESGMPKERFSAEFPKEGPSILRIQQVVRGDSAAYFCASSPPVLSRETQYFGPGTRLLVL.

The chain uses TRBV27 and TRBJ1-1; no reliable D call. From germline, CDR1 is MNHEY and CDR2 SMNVEV (reference sequence). The CDR3 is 14 residues long. V was cut by 3 bases and J by 1 base, with 9 bases left in between. CDR3 residues: CASSFGPPNTEAFF. The CDR3 DNA reads TGTGCCAGCAGTTTTGGCCCGCCGAACACTGAAGCTTTCTTT.

The chain has TRBV15 and TRBJ1-5; a weak D match, TRBD1 (6 bases). The CDR3 is 15 residues long. The V end was cut by 5 bases, the J end by 5 bases, with 16 bases between. CDR1 and CDR2 from the germline V gene are LNHNV and YYDKDF (reference sequence). CDR3 residues: CATSALQGVYQPQHF. The CDR3 coding sequence is TGTGCCACCAGCGCGTTACAGGGAGTGTATCAGCCCCAGCATTTT. The entire variable domain, with the rest obtained from reference TRBV15 and TRBJ1-5, is as follows: DAMVIQNPRYQVTQFGKPVTLSCSQTLNHNVMYWYQQKSSQAPKLLFHYYDKDFNNEADTPDNFQSRRPNTSFCFLDIRSPGLGDTAMYLCATSALQGVYQPQHFGDGTRLSIL.